The 13 T cell receptor beta chains below all came from one sample that was sequenced in a study of shared clonotypes between healthy human individuals. This table comes from immunoSEQ multiplex PCR, and its TCRdb copy is limited to in-frame clones, with some not included. The table has 900,000 to 1,200,000 clones, approximately 78% seen once. Sequencing input: memory CD4+ T cells from PBMCs. Stated subset: CD45RA-negative fraction. These receptor sequences come from a young man in good health. Some clones in this sample may be carry-over from other donors' samples.

The rearrangement links TRBV10-3 to TRBJ1-3, with a tentative D call TRBD1 (5 bases). V was cut by 0 bases and J by 4 bases, with 10 bases left in between. The CDR3 loop spans 15 amino acids. From germline, CDR1 is ENHRY and CDR2 SYGVKD. In DNA form, the CDR3 reads TGTGCCATCAGTGAGTCGGGAGGGACGGGAAACACCATATATTTT. Its translation: CAISESGGTGNTIYF.

The rearrangement joins TRBV7-8 to TRBJ2-7; D may correspond to TRBD1 or TRBD2 (5 bases each). V lost 5 bases and J lost 7, with 21 bases in between. In germline, CDR1 is SGHVS, CDR2 FQNEAQ. There are 15 residues in the CDR3. CDR3 nucleotides: TGTGCCAGCAGCCCTACCGGGACCGTCGCTTGGGAGCAGTACTTC. Amino acids: CASSPTGTVAWEQYF.

This clone was seen only once. V usage is TRBV20-1 and J usage is TRBJ2-7, with a tentative D call TRBD2 (5 bases). CDR3 length: 11 amino acids. The germline gives CDR1 DFQATT, CDR2 SNEGSKA (reference sequence). V was clipped by 6 bases and J by 4 bases, with 10 bases between them. DNA for the CDR3: TGCAGTGCGGGAGAGAAATACGAGCAGTACTTC. It is translated as CSAGEKYEQYF.

In regard to this clone: Other DNA sequences within the sample encode an identical CDR3. This rearrangement joins TRBV5-4 to TRBJ2-7, with D possibly being TRBD1 or TRBD2 (5 bases each). CDR1 and CDR2 (germline): SGHNT, YYREEE (reference sequence). Trimming left V 0 bases short and J 0 bases short, with 10 bases between. This CDR3 contains 15 residues. CDR3 region: CASSLAGASSYEQYF. In DNA, the CDR3 is TGTGCCAGCAGCTTGGCCGGGGCGAGCTCCTACGAGCAGTACTTC.

The chain recombines TRBV2 with TRBJ2-7, with TRBD2 as a possible D gene (6 bases). The CDR3 totals 15 residues. Trimming stripped 6 bases from V and 0 bases from J, with 15 bases between. Germline assignment: CDR1 SNHLY and CDR2 FYNNEI. CDR3 sequence reads: CASRLGRGSSYEQYF. Here the CDR3 DNA reads TGTGCCAGCAGGTTGGGACGGGGGAGCTCCTACGAGCAGTACTTC. Complete variable domain (other parts from reference TRBV2 and TRBJ2-7): EPEVTQTPSHQVTQMGQEVILRCVPISNHLYFYWYRQILGQKVEFLVSFYNNEISEKSEIFDDQFSVERPDGSNFTLKIRSTKLEDSAMYFCASRLGRGSSYEQYFGPGTRLTVT.

The chain recombines TRBV18 with TRBJ2-6; D is ambiguous. Trimming pared 3 bases from V and 11 bases from J, leaving 8 bases between. The CDR3 is 12 residues long. CDR1 and CDR2 from the germline V gene are KGHSH and LQKENI. Written as DNA, the CDR3 is TGTGCCAGCTCACCTCGATTAGACGTCCTGACTTTC. Its protein is CASSPRLDVLTF.

V is TRBV18 and J is TRBJ1-4; perhaps TRBD1 as D (6 bases). CDR1 KGHSH and CDR2 LQKENI come from the germline V gene. The germline V and J ends were trimmed by 2 bases and 4 bases, with 17 bases remaining between them. The CDR3 is 17 amino acids. The CDR3 spells CASSPSTGALVNEKLFF. As DNA, the CDR3 is TGTGCCAGCTCACCATCGACAGGTGCGCTTGTTAATGAAAAACTGTTTTTT.

In DNA form, the CDR3 reads TGTGCCAGCAGTCCGCAGGGGTATGACACCGGGGAGCTGTTTTTT. It translates to CASSPQGYDTGELFF. V usage is TRBV27 and J usage is TRBJ2-2; TRBD1 might be the D (6 bases). The V end was cut by 5 bases, the J end by 3 bases, with 13 bases between. Germline loops: CDR1 MNHEY, CDR2 SMNVEV (reference sequence). The CDR3 extends over 15 amino acids.

The chain carries TRBV2 and TRBJ2-3; D gene uncertain. The germline gives CDR1 SNHLY, CDR2 FYNNEI. There are 15 residues in the CDR3. Between the trimmed V and J ends, which lost 5 bases and 0 bases, there was a span of 12 bases. The CDR3 DNA is TGTGCCAGCAGTCTCAAGACGTGGAGCACAGATACGCAGTATTTT. It translates to CASSLKTWSTDTQYF.

V and J are TRBV5-1 and TRBJ1-1, with TRBD1 identical over 8 bases. J was trimmed by 5 bases and V by 0 bases; bases with no gene match: 6. This CDR3 has 15 amino acids. The germline gives CDR1 SGHRS, CDR2 YFSETQ. Written as DNA, the CDR3 is TGCGCCAGCAGCTTGGTTTCAGGGGGCATTACTGAAGCTTTCTTT. Its translation: CASSLVSGGITEAFF. Based on the CDR3 plus reference TRBV5-1 and TRBJ1-1, the full variable domain is KAGVTQTPRYLIKTRGQQVTLSCSPISGHRSVSWYQQTPGQGLQFLFEYFSETQRNKGNFPGRFSGRQFSNSRSEMNVSTLELGDSALYLCASSLVSGGITEAFFGQGTRLTVV.

The rearrangement links TRBV2 to TRBJ2-5; D is ambiguous. This CDR3 comprises 11 residues. The germline V and J ends were trimmed by 7 bases and 5 bases, with 8 bases remaining between them. Per germline, CDR1 SNHLY and CDR2 FYNNEI. CDR3 DNA sequence: TGTGCCAGCACCCAAGAGGAGACCCAGTACTTC. This sequence encodes CASTQEETQYF. Looking up the rest from reference TRBV2 and TRBJ2-5 gives the full variable domain: EPEVTQTPSHQVTQMGQEVILRCVPISNHLYFYWYRQILGQKVEFLVSFYNNEISEKSEIFDDQFSVERPDGSNFTLKIRSTKLEDSAMYFCASTQEETQYFGPGTRLLVL.

CDR3 sequence: CASSDRAIGEQYF. CDR3 nucleotides: TGTGCCAGTAGTGACAGGGCCATCGGGGAGCAGTACTTC. The J gene is TRBJ2-7, the V gene TRBV19; 7 nucleotides match TRBD1. The CDR3 contains 13 residues. The germline V gene encodes CDR1 LNHDA and CDR2 SQIVND (reference sequence). The J segment lost 7 bases and the V segment lost 5 bases, leaving 8 bases of the junction unmatched. The whole variable domain, filled in from reference TRBV19 and TRBJ2-7, reads DGGITQSPKYLFRKEGQNVTLSCEQNLNHDAMYWYRQDPGQGLRLIYYSQIVNDFQKGDIAEGYSVSREKKESFPLTVTSAQKNPTAFYLCASSDRAIGEQYFGPGTRLTVT.

This clone was observed a few times. As DNA, the CDR3 is TGCAGCGTTGATTGGGGGTTCGATCAAGCTTTCTTT. Amino acids: CSVDWGFDQAFF. The V call is TRBV29-1, the J call TRBJ1-1; weak D call: TRBD1 (5 bases). The CDR3 extends over 12 amino acids. Looked up from germline, CDR1 is SQVTM and CDR2 is ANQGSEA. V lost 3 bases and J 9 bases, leaving 14 bases between the germline ends.